A single T cell receptor beta chain is shown here with its context. Its antigen is not identified. This CDR3 region has 15 residues. V trimming: 0 bases; J trimming: 3 bases; junction bases outside the gene matches: 5. Germline CDR1 is SGHTA and CDR2 is FQGNSA. The data are from a study of beta chain features in type 1 diabetes. Findings and limits, study-wide: The naive, central memory and Treg TCRB repertoires of patients appeared to be more similar to one another than those of healthy donors. When VDJ junctions were examined, type 1 diabetes patients showed fewer insertions and more deletions.

Expressed TCRB transcripts got sequenced, as all isolated RNA was reverse transcribed. Samples of naive, central memory and regulatory T cells yielded a mean of about 3.5 million reads. The method was immunoSEQ multiplex PCR; TCRdb's version includes in-frame clones alone and lacks a portion of them. The repertoire holds hundreds of thousands of clones, with approximately 10% as singletons. The receptor comes from a woman aged 30 to 39 in good health. Input material: naive CD4+ T cells from blood. The chain employs TRBV7-2 and TRBJ2-7, with TRBD1 identical over 7 bases. CDR3 in DNA: TGTGCCAGCAGCTTAGCTACGGGACAGCACTACGAGCAGTACTTC. Its protein product is CASSLATGQHYEQYF. The full variable domain, in which reference TRBV7-2 and TRBJ2-7 provide the parts outside the CDR3, is GAGVSQSPSNKVTEKGKDVELRCDPISGHTALYWYRQSLGQGLEFLIYFQGNSAPDKSGLPSDRFSAERTGGSVSTLTIQRTQQEDSAVYLCASSLATGQHYEQYFGPGTRLTVT.